These T cell receptor beta chains were read from a single sample in a study of CD8+ T cells in alopecia areata. Clones were read by immunoSEQ multiplex PCR, and TCRdb kept only the in-frame ones, dropping some. The repertoire has under 200,000 clones, 60% of them found once; the top ten carry approximately 15%. The material sequenced was CD4+ T cells sorted from blood, taken at week 24, from a patient treated with tofacitinib. These receptors were taken from a human donor with alopecia areata. Each CDR3 is given with its conserved first and last residue. The D gene is left open where the match is weak. Part of the rows lack a size; the others show once, few, many or a class for expanded clones.

size: NA
J: TRBJ1-5
V: TRBV30
D: TRBD1
DNA: TGTGCCTGGACCGGGACAGGGGGCAATCAGCCCCAGCATTTT
CDR3: CAWTGTGGNQPQHF

size: NA
J: TRBJ2-5
V: TRBV30
D: NA
DNA: TGTGCCTGGAGGGACTCGGGGACCCAGTACTTC
CDR3: CAWRDSGTQYF

size: NA
J: TRBJ1-6
V: TRBV15
D: NA
DNA: TGTGCCACCAGCAGAGATCCTGGAGTCTATAATTCACCCCTCCACTTT
CDR3: CATSRDPGVYNSPLHF

size: NA
J: TRBJ2-7
V: TRBV5-1
D: NA
DNA: TGCGCCAGCAGTGTCACAGGGATCTACGAGCAGTACTTC
CDR3: CASSVTGIYEQYF

size: NA
J: TRBJ2-7
V: TRBV5-1
D: TRBD2
DNA: TGCGCCAGCAGCTCGGCAGGCGGGGGGCACGAGCAGTACTTC
CDR3: CASSSAGGGHEQYF

size: few
J: TRBJ2-5
V: TRBV29-1
D: NA
DNA: TGCAGCGTTGAAAGGGCAGAGACCCAGTACTTC
CDR3: CSVERAETQYF

size: NA
J: TRBJ2-5
V: TRBV29-1
D: NA
DNA: TGCAGCGCTTCCCCGGGACCGCTGAGGAGGCCCGCCCGGGAGACCCAGTACTTC
CDR3: CSASPGPLRRPARETQYF

size: NA
J: TRBJ1-6
V: TRBV7-9
D: NA
DNA: TGTGCCAGCAGCTTAGGACAGTCTAATTCACCCCTCCACTTT
CDR3: CASSLGQSNSPLHF

size: NA
J: TRBJ2-2
V: TRBV7-9
D: NA
DNA: TGTGCCAGCAGGACAGACATAAACACCGGGGAGCTGTTTTTT
CDR3: CASRTDINTGELFF

size: NA
J: TRBJ1-4
V: TRBV4-1
D: TRBD1
DNA: TGCGCCAGCAGCCGGACACTGGGGACAGGGTATGGAAAACTGTTTTTT
CDR3: CASSRTLGTGYGKLFF

size: NA
J: TRBJ2-2
V: TRBV6-5
D: NA
DNA: TGTGCCAGCAACCTTAAGACAGGGAACACCGGGGAGCTGTTTTTT
CDR3: CASNLKTGNTGELFF

size: NA
J: TRBJ1-5
V: TRBV5-6
D: NA
DNA: TGTGCCAGCAGCTCCCAGGGGTTCAATCAGCCCCAGCATTTT
CDR3: CASSSQGFNQPQHF

size: many
J: TRBJ2-4
V: TRBV5-1
D: NA
DNA: TGCGCCAGCAGCTTGGCCACAGTATCAACCAAAAACATTCAGTACTTC
CDR3: CASSLATVSTKNIQYF

size: NA
J: TRBJ2-3
V: TRBV7-9
D: TRBD1
DNA: TGTGCCAGTAGACGAGGGACAGGGTCGAAAGATACGCAGTATTTT
CDR3: CASRRGTGSKDTQYF

size: few
J: TRBJ2-1
V: TRBV28
D: TRBD2
DNA: TGTGCCAGCTTAGCGGGGAACAGCAATGAGCAGTTCTTC
CDR3: CASLAGNSNEQFF

size: NA
J: TRBJ1-6
V: TRBV4-1
D: TRBD1
DNA: TGCGCCAGCAGCCAAGAGATGAGACAGGGAAGATCACCCCTCCACTTT
CDR3: CASSQEMRQGRSPLHF

size: NA
J: TRBJ1-6
V: TRBV7-9
D: NA
DNA: TGTGCCAGCAGCTTATCCTCCTCACCCCTCCACTTT
CDR3: CASSLSSSPLHF

size: NA
J: TRBJ2-4
V: TRBV7-2
D: TRBD1
DNA: TGTGCCAGCAGCCAGGGACAGAACATTCAGTACTTC
CDR3: CASSQGQNIQYF